This TCR beta chain came from a study of blood T cell repertoires in COVID-19. Original processing notes: Researchers report that nucleated cell counts were estimated from reference gene primer amplification. Sequencing was performed with immunoSEQ multiplex PCR; in TCRdb, only in-frame clones are kept and a portion is missing. For V, J and clone size, that table is used; D and trimming come from the DNA. This sample has approximately 380,000 clones, with about 88% found just once. V was pared by 3 bases and J by 3 bases, with 13 bases between. This CDR3 is built from 15 residues. In germline, CDR1 is MNHNS, CDR2 SASEGT.

The chain combines TRBV6-1 with TRBJ2-3; perhaps TRBD2 as D (6 bases). The receptor's source is a woman between 18 and 29 years old who had recovered from COVID-19. Sequenced input: PBMCs or T cells enriched from blood (not recorded which). The CDR3 loop reads CASSDNRRVTDTQYF. Written as DNA, the CDR3 is TGTGCCAGCAGTGATAACAGGAGGGTGACAGATACGCAGTATTTT.